Sequencing of this T cell receptor beta chain was carried out in a study of T cells in Graves' hyperthyroidism and ophthalmopathy. Looking at the study overall: Specimen type is peripheral blood, collected at initial diagnosis prior to any treatment. Whole-study results and caveats: Blood also carried most thyroid clonotypes expanded above 0.001. Ophthalmopathy was separated from stable hyperthyroidism by a 13 V-J model.

With respect to this clonotype: The antigen is unknown.

The V and J ends lost 3 bases and 7 bases respectively, with 13 bases between them. This CDR3 has 13 residues. CDR1 is DFQATT and CDR2 is SNEGSKA in the germline V gene (reference sequence). This sample holds PBMCs from about 10 ml fresh peripheral blood. RNA transcripts gave rise to amplified TCR beta CDR3 regions. When the TCR CDR3 underwent first-round RT-PCR, the HTBI primer set was used. Using its own MiXCR run on the multiplex PCR reads, TCRdb lists one record per CDR3 protein. The sample has 500,000 to 550,000 distinct CDR3 sequences, 15% to 20% seen once. This clonotype originated in a man aged 35-49 years with Graves' ophthalmopathy. The sample taken for sequencing was blood. This rearrangement joins TRBV20-1 to TRBJ1-5, with D tentatively TRBD1 (6 bases). CDR3 residues: CSARRQGQQPQHF. CDR3 DNA sequence: TGCAGTGCTAGGAGGCAGGGGCAGCAGCCCCAGCATTTT.